These 30 T cell receptor beta chains share one sample of origin, sequenced in a study of regulatory T cells in long-lasting Graves disease. The time point: persistent/refractory GD, antithyroid drugs over 5 years with positive TRAb. Extracted PBMC RNA gave rise to the TCR library. Construction of TCR beta libraries relied on iRepertoire HTBI primers and on Arm-PCR targeting CDR3 regions. One entry per CDR3 protein results from TCRdb running MiXCR on the multiplex PCR reads. This table holds 650,000 to 850,000 distinct CDR3 sequences, around 30% found once. The sequencing here drew on peripheral blood mononuclear cells (PBMCs), taken when the disease was refractory, from a patient treated with antithyroid drugs. Receptors were obtained from a female donor with Graves disease.

The chain couples TRBV9 to TRBJ1-3; D unresolved. This CDR3 has 15 residues. Germline V gives CDR1 SGDLS, CDR2 YYNGEE. V lost 3 bases and J lost 2, with 12 bases in between. CDR3 coding DNA: TGTGCCAGCAGCGCGAGCCGGGAGGCTGGAAACACCATATATTTT. Translation gives CASSASREAGNTIYF.

The CDR3 coding sequence is TGTGCCATCAGAAAGGGGTCCTCTGGAAACACCATATATTTT. Its protein is CAIRKGSSGNTIYF. The V gene is TRBV12-3 or TRBV12-4, the J gene TRBJ1-3, with D perhaps matching TRBD1 (5 bases). CDR3 length: 14 amino acids. The ends were cut back, 10 bases at V and 0 bases at J, with 13 bases in the middle.

V gene TRBV19 combines with J gene TRBJ1-4, with D unresolved. Germline V gives CDR1 LNHDA, CDR2 SQIVND (reference sequence). The CDR3 runs 17 residues. V dropped 9 bases and J dropped 3 bases, with 23 bases sitting between them. This CDR3 reads CASRSRNLGTPNEKLFF. The DNA of the CDR3 is TGTGCCAGCAGATCGAGGAATCTAGGAACCCCTAATGAAAAACTGTTTTTT.

The CDR3 loop reads CASSFEASGFLSSYNEQFF. CDR3 DNA: TGTGCCAGCAGCTTTGAGGCTAGCGGGTTCCTGAGCTCCTACAATGAGCAGTTCTTC. The chain joins TRBV11-2 to TRBJ2-1; 8 positions agree with TRBD2. CDR3 length: 19 residues. Germline loops: CDR1 SGHAT, CDR2 FQNNGV. V lost 3 bases and J lost 0; bases outside the gene matches: 13.

J is TRBJ2-7 and V is TRBV7-2, with 11 bases identical to TRBD2. The V segment lost 5 bases and the J segment 2 bases; nucleotides outside the gene matches: 5. The germline gives CDR1 SGHTA, CDR2 FQGNSA. The CDR3 has 15 residues. CDR3 sequence reads: CASSARTSGPYEQYF. CDR3 sequence (DNA): TGTGCCAGCAGCGCCAGGACTAGCGGGCCCTACGAGCAGTACTTC.

CDR3 in DNA: TGCGCCAGCAGCTTGGTAGTAGCGGGACCGACAGATACGCAGTATTTT. It specifies CASSLVVAGPTDTQYF. The chain recombines TRBV5-1 with TRBJ2-3; TRBD2 aligns across 8 bases. The length of the CDR3 is 16 residues. The V segment lost 0 bases and the J segment 3 bases; nucleotides outside the gene matches: 6. Germline-derived CDR1 and CDR2 are SGHRS and YFSETQ.

This clonotype is a singleton in its sample. A much larger clone lies one base from this, so it may be a read error. CDR3 amino acids: CAISADRGNYGYTF. The CDR3, as DNA: TGTGCCATCAGTGCGGACAGGGGTAACTATGGCTACACCTTC. The J gene is TRBJ1-2, the V gene TRBV10-3; 9 nucleotides align to TRBD1. The germline V gene encodes CDR1 ENHRY and CDR2 SYGVKD. The CDR3 is 14 amino acids. With V trimmed by 4 bases and J by 1 base, 1 base remained unmatched.

This clonotype showed up many times. The chain employs TRBV6-1 and TRBJ1-4; D gene ambiguous. This CDR3 has 14 amino acids. V lost 6 bases, J lost 2 bases, and 10 bases lay in between. Germline V gene data show CDR1 as MNHNS and CDR2 as SASEGT. CDR3 coding DNA: TGTGCCAGCAGCCGCAGGTGGACTAATGAAAAACTGTTTTTT. It translates to CASSRRWTNEKLFF.

This chain links TRBV7-9 with TRBJ2-5, with TRBD1 matching 8 bases. J was trimmed by 5 bases and V by 2 bases; bases with no gene match: 4. Per germline, CDR1 SEHNR and CDR2 FQNEAQ (reference sequence). The CDR3 has 14 amino acids. For the CDR3, the DNA is TGTGCCAGCAGCTTATTGCAGGGGGCGGAGACCCAGTACTTC. It specifies CASSLLQGAETQYF.

This clonotype was seen more than once but under ten times. This chain joins TRBV6-2 or TRBV6-3 and TRBJ2-5; 9 positions match TRBD1. The germline CDR1 and CDR2 sequences are MNHEY and SVGEGT. With V trimmed by 2 bases and J by 4 bases, 14 bases remained unmatched. The CDR3 length is 18 residues. The CDR3 loop is CASSYRNRGHRSGETQYF. The CDR3 DNA reads as TGTGCCAGCAGTTACCGCAACAGGGGGCACCGAAGTGGAGAGACCCAGTACTTC.

The V gene is TRBV7-9, the J gene TRBJ1-1; 8 nucleotides match TRBD1. V shed 5 bases and J 7 bases; nucleotides not matched to a gene: 9. This CDR3 has 14 amino acids. CDR1 SEHNR and CDR2 FQNEAQ come from the germline V gene (reference sequence). In nucleotides, the CDR3 is TGTGCCAGCAGCCGCGACAGGGGAGAATTTGAAGCTTTCTTT. Translation gives CASSRDRGEFEAFF.

This clonotype was counted between two and nine times. The chain carries TRBV20-1 and TRBJ1-2; no definite D call. V was shortened by 5 bases and J by 4 bases, with 14 bases between the two germline ends. There are 13 residues in the CDR3. CDR1 DFQATT and CDR2 SNEGSKA come from the germline V gene (reference sequence). CDR3 loop: CSARPATFYGYTF. In nucleotides, the CDR3 is TGCAGTGCTCGCCCAGCAACCTTCTATGGCTACACCTTC.

The chain recombines TRBV6-1 with TRBJ1-1; a weak D match, TRBD1 (5 bases). Trimming stripped 1 base from V and 1 base from J, with 13 bases between. This CDR3 region has 16 residues. Looked up from germline, CDR1 is MNHNS and CDR2 is SASEGT. CDR3 sequence reads: CASSEVSGRGNTEAFF. The DNA for the CDR3 is TGTGCCAGCAGTGAAGTGTCAGGGCGGGGGAACACTGAAGCTTTCTTT.

The V call is TRBV5-1, the J call TRBJ2-1; 15 nucleotides align to TRBD2. The CDR3 totals 19 residues. The germline V gene has CDR1 SGHRS and CDR2 YFSETQ. The V gene end was trimmed by 5 bases and the J gene end by 0 bases; junction bases not matched to a gene: 9. The CDR3 nucleotides read TGCGCCAGCAGATCGGGGACTAGCGGGAGGTTGAGCTCCTACAATGAGCAGTTCTTC. Its protein is CASRSGTSGRLSSYNEQFF.

This clonotype was recorded many times. The chain employs TRBV15 and TRBJ1-4, with TRBD1 identical over 7 bases. Per germline, CDR1 LNHNV and CDR2 YYDKDF (reference sequence). The CDR3 consists of 15 residues. V trimming: 4 bases; J trimming: 7 bases; junction bases outside the gene matches: 9. The DNA of the CDR3 is TGTGCCACCAGCACCTTCACAGGGGCTGGTGAAAAACTGTTTTTT. Its translation: CATSTFTGAGEKLFF.

The rearrangement uses TRBV19 and TRBJ2-5, with D tentatively TRBD2 (6 bases). V lost 7 bases, J lost 0 bases, and 15 bases lay in between. This CDR3 region has 15 residues. Looked up from germline, CDR1 is LNHDA and CDR2 is SQIVND (reference sequence). CDR3 sequence reads: CASNPGLRDQETQYF. CDR3 sequence (DNA): TGTGCCAGTAATCCGGGACTTCGGGACCAAGAGACCCAGTACTTC.

This chain joins TRBV25-1 and TRBJ1-2, with TRBD1 matching over 12 bases. CDR1 and CDR2 (germline): MGHDK, SYGVNS. This CDR3 is built from 17 residues. With V trimmed by 1 base and J by 4 bases, 7 bases remained unmatched. The CDR3 is CASSESGTGGVIYGYTF. CDR3 sequence (DNA): TGTGCCAGCAGTGAATCCGGGACAGGGGGCGTTATCTATGGCTACACCTTC.

V usage is TRBV20-1 and J usage is TRBJ1-1; D may be TRBD1 (5 bases). The length of the CDR3 is 13 residues. V was shortened by 4 bases and J by 8 bases, with 17 bases between the two germline ends. Germline CDR1 is DFQATT and CDR2 is SNEGSKA (reference sequence). The CDR3 DNA sequence: TGCAGTGCTACCCAGGGAGGCGGACGGGAAGCTTTCTTT. It specifies CSATQGGGREAFF.

V gene TRBV12-3 or TRBV12-4 combines with J gene TRBJ1-1, with a weak D call TRBD1 (6 bases). CDR3 size: 15 residues. Trimming removed 6 bases from V and 5 bases from J, with 19 bases in between. CDR3 nucleotide sequence: TGTGCCAGCAGACTGCGGGGGCAGGGTGTAACTGAAGCTTTCTTT. Translation: CASRLRGQGVTEAFF.

The count of this clonotype is one. The rearrangement uses TRBV18 and TRBJ2-7, with D unclear. This CDR3 region has 14 residues. Trimming cost V 4 bases and J 0 bases, with 10 bases left between them. The V gene's germline CDR1 is KGHSH and CDR2 LQKENI. The CDR3 DNA is TGTGCCAGCTCACTGAATGTCCCCTCCTACGAGCAGTACTTC. Translating gives CASSLNVPSYEQYF. Together with reference TRBV18 and TRBJ2-7, the CDR3 gives the full variable domain: NAGVMQNPRHLVRRRGQEARLRCSPMKGHSHVYWYRQLPEEGLKFMVYLQKENIIDESGMPKERFSAEFPKEGPSILRIQQVVRGDSAAYFCASSLNVPSYEQYFGPGTRLTVT.

The table lists this clonotype with a few counts. The J gene is TRBJ1-2, the V gene TRBV27, with 7 bases matching TRBD1. Unmatched junction bases numbered 10, after V lost 5 bases and J lost 4 bases. The CDR3 has 15 amino acids. Germline CDR1 reads MNHEY; CDR2 reads SMNVEV (reference sequence). The CDR3 region is CASSPTPTGAYGYTF. CDR3 sequence (DNA): TGTGCCAGCAGTCCCACCCCTACAGGGGCCTATGGCTACACCTTC.

J is TRBJ2-2 and V is TRBV6-1, with 10 bases matching TRBD2. The CDR3 length is 15 residues. The V gene's germline CDR1 is MNHNS and CDR2 SASEGT. The J segment lost 5 bases and the V segment lost 6 bases, leaving 6 bases of the junction unmatched. Here the CDR3 reads CASSTLAGETGELFF. In DNA, the CDR3 is TGTGCCAGCAGCACGCTAGCGGGAGAAACCGGGGAGCTGTTTTTT.

This clonotype was recorded a few times. The rearrangement links TRBV7-9 to TRBJ2-7; D is uncertain. CDR3 length: 15 amino acids. Germline CDR1 reads SEHNR; CDR2 reads FQNEAQ (reference sequence). V dropped 4 bases and J dropped 0 bases, with 13 bases sitting between them. The CDR3 nucleotides are TGTGCCAGCAGCTCTCGTCAGGCCGACTCCTACGAGCAGTACTTC. Translated, it gives CASSSRQADSYEQYF.

V is TRBV30 and J is TRBJ2-1; D uncertain. Germline V gene data show CDR1 as GTSNPN and CDR2 as SVGIG (reference sequence). CDR3 length: 11 residues. With 1 base removed from V and 8 bases from J, the gap between germline ends came to 6 bases. The CDR3 sequence: CAWSGGHEQFF. CDR3 nucleotides: TGTGCCTGGAGTGGAGGCCATGAGCAGTTCTTC.

This clonotype was recorded at least ten times. The chain employs TRBV2 and TRBJ1-6; the match to TRBD1 covers 10 bases. Germline loops: CDR1 SNHLY, CDR2 FYNNEI. J lost 8 bases, V lost 5 bases, and 6 bases had no gene match. The CDR3 runs 15 residues. In nucleotides, the CDR3 is TGTGCCAGCAGTTTGACCGGGACAGGGGATTCACCCCTCCACTTT. This encodes CASSLTGTGDSPLHF.

The chain combines TRBV12-3 or TRBV12-4 with TRBJ1-5; D remains ambiguous. The CDR3 consists of 16 residues. V dropped 2 bases and J dropped 1 base, with 12 bases sitting between them. The CDR3 sequence: CASSLIGQGSNQPQHF. In DNA form, the CDR3 reads TGTGCCAGCAGTTTAATTGGGCAAGGGAGCAATCAGCCCCAGCATTTT.

This clonotype occurred many times. V is TRBV27 and J is TRBJ1-4; no reliable D call. Germline-derived CDR1 and CDR2 are MNHEY and SMNVEV (reference sequence). The CDR3 has 15 residues. The V end lost 2 bases, the J end lost 7 bases, and 14 bases lay between the germline ends. The CDR3: CASSLEAALGEKLFF. The CDR3 nucleotides read TGTGCCAGCAGTTTAGAAGCAGCCTTGGGTGAAAAACTGTTTTTT.

This clonotype was seen many times. The chain has TRBV11-2 and TRBJ2-7; perhaps D is TRBD1 or TRBD2 (5 bases each). Trimming stripped 2 bases from V and 1 base from J, with 12 bases between. The CDR3 is made up of 15 amino acids. CDR1 is SGHAT and CDR2 is FQNNGV in the germline V gene. CDR3 amino acids: CASSLMGVVSYEQYF. CDR3 nucleotide sequence: TGTGCCAGCAGCTTAATGGGGGTGGTATCCTACGAGCAGTACTTC.

In its sample, this clonotype was seen a few times. This chain joins TRBV10-3 and TRBJ1-1; D is uncertain. The ends were cut back, 2 bases at V and 6 bases at J, with 4 bases in the middle. CDR3 length: 11 residues. CDR1 is ENHRY, CDR2 SYGVKD, per germline. In DNA, the CDR3 is TGTGCCATCAGTGAGGCGGCTGAAGCTTTCTTT. Its translation is CAISEAAEAFF.

This clonotype was found a few times. The chain links TRBV27 to TRBJ1-1; 7 positions match TRBD1. The CDR3 consists of 13 residues. Germline CDR1 reads MNHEY; CDR2 reads SMNVEV (reference sequence). V was clipped by 5 bases and J by 5 bases; unmatched bases: 5. The CDR3 sequence: CASSKTGRTEAFF. For the CDR3, the DNA is TGTGCCAGCAGTAAGACAGGGAGAACTGAAGCTTTCTTT.